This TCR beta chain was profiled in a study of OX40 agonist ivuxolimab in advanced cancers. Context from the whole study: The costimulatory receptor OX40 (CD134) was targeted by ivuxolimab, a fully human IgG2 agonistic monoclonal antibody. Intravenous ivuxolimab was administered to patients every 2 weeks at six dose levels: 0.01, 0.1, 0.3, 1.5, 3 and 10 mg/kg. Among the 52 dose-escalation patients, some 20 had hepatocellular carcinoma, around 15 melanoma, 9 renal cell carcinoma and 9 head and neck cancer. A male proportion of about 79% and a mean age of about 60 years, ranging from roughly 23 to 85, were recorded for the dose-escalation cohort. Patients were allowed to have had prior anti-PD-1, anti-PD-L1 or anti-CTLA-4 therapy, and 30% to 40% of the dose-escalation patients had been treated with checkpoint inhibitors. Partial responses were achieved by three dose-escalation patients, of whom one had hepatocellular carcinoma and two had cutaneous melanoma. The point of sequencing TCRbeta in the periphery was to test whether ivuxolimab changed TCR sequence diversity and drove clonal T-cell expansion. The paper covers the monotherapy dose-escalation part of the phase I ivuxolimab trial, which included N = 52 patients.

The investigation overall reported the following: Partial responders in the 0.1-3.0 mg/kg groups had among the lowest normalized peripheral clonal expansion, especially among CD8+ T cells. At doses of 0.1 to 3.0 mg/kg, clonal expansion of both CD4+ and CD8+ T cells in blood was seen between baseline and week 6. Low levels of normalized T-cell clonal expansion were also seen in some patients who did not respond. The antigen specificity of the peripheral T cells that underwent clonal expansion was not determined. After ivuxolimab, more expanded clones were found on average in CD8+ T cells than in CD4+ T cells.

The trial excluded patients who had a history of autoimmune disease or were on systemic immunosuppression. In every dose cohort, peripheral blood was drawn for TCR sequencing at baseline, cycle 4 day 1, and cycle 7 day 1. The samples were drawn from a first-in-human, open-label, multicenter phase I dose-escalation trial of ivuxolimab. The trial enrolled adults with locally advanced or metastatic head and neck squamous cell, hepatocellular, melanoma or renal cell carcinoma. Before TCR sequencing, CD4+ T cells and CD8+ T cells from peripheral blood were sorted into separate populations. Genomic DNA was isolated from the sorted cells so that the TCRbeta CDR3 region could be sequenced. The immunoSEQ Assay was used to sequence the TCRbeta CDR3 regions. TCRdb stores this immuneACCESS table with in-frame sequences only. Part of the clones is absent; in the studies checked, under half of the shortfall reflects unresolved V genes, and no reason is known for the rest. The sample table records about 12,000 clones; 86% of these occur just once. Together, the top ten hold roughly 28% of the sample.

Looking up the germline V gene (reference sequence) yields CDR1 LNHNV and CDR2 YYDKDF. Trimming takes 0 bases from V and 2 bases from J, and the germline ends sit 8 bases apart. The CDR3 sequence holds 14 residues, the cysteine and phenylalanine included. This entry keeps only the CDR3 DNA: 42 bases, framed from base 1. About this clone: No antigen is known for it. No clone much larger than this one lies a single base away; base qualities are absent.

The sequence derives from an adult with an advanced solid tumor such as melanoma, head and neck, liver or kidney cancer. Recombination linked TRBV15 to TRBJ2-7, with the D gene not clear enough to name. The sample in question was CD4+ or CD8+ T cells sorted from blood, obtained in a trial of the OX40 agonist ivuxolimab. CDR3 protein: CATSRDGQAYEQYF. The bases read TGTGCCACCAGCAGAGATGGGCAGGCCTACGAGCAGTACTTC.